Following are 22 T cell receptor beta chains from one sample sequenced in a study of blood T cell repertoires in COVID-19. Data came from immunoSEQ multiplex PCR; TCRdb stores just in-frame clones and leaves some out. Altogether some 310,000 clones are present, around 87% being singletons, with the ten largest covering 1%. What was sequenced was peripheral blood. The origin of the receptors is a man aged 45-65 years with active or convalescent COVID-19.

V and J are TRBV7-2 and TRBJ1-4, with 11 bases identical to TRBD1. J lost 11 bases, V lost 1 base, and 3 bases had no gene match. The germline CDR1 and CDR2 sequences are SGHTA and FQGNSA. The length of the CDR3 is 14 residues. The CDR3 spells CASSLGGTGGKLFF. CDR3 coding DNA: TGTGCCAGCAGCTTAGGGGGGACAGGGGGGAAACTGTTTTTT.

This clone was counted a single time. The chain combines TRBV5-1 with TRBJ1-1; a possible D gene is TRBD1 (5 bases). This CDR3 spans 13 amino acids. Trimming pared 0 bases from V and 5 bases from J, leaving 8 bases between. Germline CDR1 and CDR2: SGHRS and YFSETQ. DNA for the CDR3: TGCGCCAGCAGCTTGGGACAGTGGACTGAAGCTTTCTTT. Its translation: CASSLGQWTEAFF.

The V call is TRBV5-6, the J call TRBJ2-1; D possibly corresponds to TRBD1 (6 bases). The CDR3 covers 16 residues. The germline V and J ends were trimmed by 4 bases and 4 bases, with 18 bases remaining between them. In germline, CDR1 is SGHDT, CDR2 YYEEEE. The CDR3 sequence: CASSPPRQGLYNEQFF. The CDR3 nucleotides read TGTGCCAGCAGCCCCCCGCGGCAGGGGTTATACAATGAGCAGTTCTTC.

J is TRBJ1-1 and V is TRBV28; 8 bases map to TRBD1. The CDR3 has 14 amino acids. Per germline, CDR1 MDHEN and CDR2 SYDVKM. The trim removed 5 bases at V and 5 bases at J, leaving 7 bases unmatched. The CDR3 nucleotides read TGTGCCAGCAGTCCGCCCAGGGGGCAGACTGAAGCTTTCTTT. This gives the protein CASSPPRGQTEAFF.

This rearrangement joins TRBV28 to TRBJ1-2; 8 bases are a match to TRBD1. The CDR3 is made up of 12 amino acids. Germline V gene sequence: CDR1 MDHEN, CDR2 SYDVKM. V dropped 6 bases and J dropped 7; count of bases not matched to a gene: 4. The CDR3 spells CASSMDRAGYTF. For the CDR3, the DNA is TGTGCCAGCAGCATGGACAGGGCTGGCTACACCTTC.

With regard to this clone: The junction and the germline gene differ at one end; a read error may be behind it. The genes are TRBV28 and TRBJ1-5, with 12 bases matching TRBD1. The CDR3 sequence is 18 residues long. CDR1 MDHEN and CDR2 SYDVKM come from the germline V gene. The CDR3 DNA is TGTGCCAGCGGTTTTTACGCAGGGGGACAGGGGGCAGCTCAGCCCCAGCATTTT. It is translated as CASGFYAGGQGAAQPQHF.

V is TRBV28 and J is TRBJ2-1, with TRBD1 matching 8 bases. V lost 4 bases and J lost 0; bases outside the gene matches: 2. Germline CDR1 is MDHEN and CDR2 is SYDVKM. The CDR3 is 15 amino acids. This CDR3 reads CASSYTGGSYNEQFF. CDR3 nucleotides: TGTGCCAGCAGTTATACAGGGGGCTCCTACAATGAGCAGTTCTTC.

This chain uses TRBV27 with TRBJ2-7; D gene unclear. Trimming stripped 4 bases from V and 6 bases from J, with 7 bases between. This CDR3 is 11 amino acids long. In germline, CDR1 is MNHEY, CDR2 SMNVEV (reference sequence). The CDR3 DNA reads as TGTGCCAGCAGTTCCCTCTCCGAGCAGTACTTC. It encodes CASSSLSEQYF.

The V and J genes are TRBV7-9 and TRBJ2-3; D not resolved. From germline, CDR1 is SEHNR and CDR2 FQNEAQ (reference sequence). V was clipped by 5 bases and J by 2 bases, with 5 bases between them. The CDR3 totals 12 residues. CDR3: CASSRHTDTQYF. The CDR3 DNA sequence: TGTGCCAGCAGCAGACACACAGATACGCAGTATTTT.

The J gene is TRBJ1-1, the V gene TRBV27, with 8 bases identical to TRBD1. Trimming took 5 bases from V and 4 from J; bases not matched to a gene: 3. CDR1 and CDR2 from the germline V gene are MNHEY and SMNVEV (reference sequence). The CDR3 has 13 residues. Here the CDR3 reads CASSPTGGTEAFF. As DNA, the CDR3 is TGTGCCAGCAGTCCCACAGGGGGCACTGAAGCTTTCTTT.

This rearrangement joins TRBV19 to TRBJ1-6; no reliable D call. Germline V gene data show CDR1 as LNHDA and CDR2 as SQIVND (reference sequence). V lost 8 bases, J lost 3 bases, and 14 bases lay in between. This CDR3 has 15 amino acids. The CDR3 DNA sequence: TGTGCCAGTCGCCTCGGAGACCTCTATAATTCACCCCTCCACTTT. Translation gives CASRLGDLYNSPLHF.

The V gene is TRBV5-5, the J gene TRBJ2-5; a possible D gene is TRBD1 (5 bases). Germline assignment: CDR1 SGHKS and CDR2 YYEKEE (reference sequence). The V end was cut by 4 bases, the J end by 3 bases, with 16 bases between. The CDR3 has 15 amino acids. The chain's CDR3 is CASSRTPQGEETQYF. The DNA for the CDR3 is TGTGCCAGCAGCCGGACACCGCAAGGCGAAGAGACCCAGTACTTC.

The chain couples TRBV11-2 to TRBJ2-1, with 9 nucleotides matching TRBD2. From germline, CDR1 is SGHAT and CDR2 FQNNGV. The CDR3 spans 16 residues. Germline trimming cut 5 bases from V and 0 bases from J; bases unmatched to any gene: 5. The CDR3 loop reads CASSRTSASSYNEQFF. DNA of the CDR3: TGTGCCAGCAGCCGGACTAGCGCCAGCTCCTACAATGAGCAGTTCTTC.

The chain joins TRBV19 to TRBJ1-1, with 8 bases identical to TRBD1. This CDR3 contains 14 residues. The V gene end was trimmed by 7 bases and the J gene end by 4 bases; junction bases not matched to a gene: 8. The germline V gene encodes CDR1 LNHDA and CDR2 SQIVND (reference sequence). The CDR3 bases are TGTGCCAGTACTAAAACAGGGGGGCGCACTGAAGCTTTCTTT. Its translation: CASTKTGGRTEAFF.

The gene calls are TRBV14 and TRBJ2-2; no definite D call. The CDR3 spans 13 residues. Trimming left V 2 bases short and J 5 bases short, with 6 bases between. Germline V gene lookup returns CDR1 SGHDN and CDR2 FVKESK. CDR3 bases: TGTGCCAGCAGCCAACAGGTTACCGGGGAGCTGTTTTTT. Translated, it gives CASSQQVTGELFF.

In this sample, this clone turned up once. The V and J genes are TRBV6-5 and TRBJ2-1; a possible D gene is TRBD2 (6 bases). Germline assignment: CDR1 MNHEY and CDR2 SVGAGI. This CDR3 has 14 residues. Trimming took off 8 bases at V and 2 bases at J, with 13 bases between the two ends. CDR3 DNA: TGTGCCAGCTGGACGGGGGACGCCTACAATGAGCAGTTCTTC. This sequence encodes CASWTGDAYNEQFF.

The gene calls are TRBV10-3 and TRBJ1-1; TRBD1 matches at 7 bases. CDR1 is ENHRY, CDR2 SYGVKD, per germline. This CDR3 is built from 14 residues. The junction had 3 bases not matched to a gene; V was cut back by 4 bases and J by 1 base. DNA for the CDR3: TGTGCCATCAGTGGGACAGGAAGGAACACTGAAGCTTTCTTT. Translation gives CAISGTGRNTEAFF.

The chain uses TRBV5-8 and TRBJ1-5; perhaps TRBD1 as D (5 bases). The CDR3 is 14 residues long. Trimming pared 4 bases from V and 7 bases from J, leaving 15 bases between. Germline values: CDR1 SGHTS, CDR2 YDEGEE. The CDR3 region has the DNA TGTGCCAGCAGCCCGGTGGGGGGTAGGCAGCCCCAGCATTTT. It codes for CASSPVGGRQPQHF.

The chain joins TRBV19 to TRBJ1-5; maybe TRBD1 (5 bases). V was trimmed by 6 bases and J by 6 bases, leaving 12 bases between them. The CDR3 contains 13 residues. Germline V CDR1 and CDR2: LNHDA, SQIVND (reference sequence). CDR3 sequence reads: CASSTGGSQPQHF. The CDR3 region has the DNA TGTGCCAGTAGCACAGGAGGGAGTCAGCCCCAGCATTTT.

Comment on this clone: The sample carries other DNA sequences with the same CDR3. V gene TRBV9 combines with J gene TRBJ2-3; perhaps TRBD2 as D (6 bases). The germline CDR1 and CDR2 sequences are SGDLS and YYNGEE. V gave up 2 bases and J gave up 0 bases, with 7 bases separating them. This CDR3 region has 14 residues. CDR3 in amino acids: CASSVSGSTDTQYF. The CDR3 DNA follows: TGTGCCAGCAGCGTTAGCGGAAGCACAGATACGCAGTATTTT.

The chain carries TRBV6-5 and TRBJ1-5; 7 bases align to TRBD1. This CDR3 is 13 amino acids long. Germline CDR1 MNHEY, CDR2 SVGAGI. J was trimmed by 1 base and V by 7 bases; bases with no gene match: 1. The CDR3 DNA follows: TGTGCCAGCACACAGGGGAGCAATCAGCCCCAGCATTTT. The encoded protein is CASTQGSNQPQHF.

This clone was recorded once. The V gene is TRBV5-1, the J gene TRBJ2-5; 8 nucleotides align to TRBD1. CDR3 length: 15 residues. Germline V CDR1 and CDR2: SGHRS, YFSETQ. Unmatched junction bases numbered 5, after V lost 4 bases and J lost 0 bases. As DNA, the CDR3 is TGCGCCAGCAGCCTATCGGGACAGGACCAAGAGACCCAGTACTTC. Its protein is CASSLSGQDQETQYF.